These T cell receptor beta chains were read from a single sample in a study of early stage breast cancer tumors. Libraries were prepared by immunoSEQ multiplex PCR; TCRdb keeps only in-frame clonotypes and omits some of them. Of about 53,000 clones in the sample, about 90% are singletons; the top ten hold 5%. The sequenced material came from blood. All receptors come from a person between 65 and 80 years old with breast cancer. Both conserved end residues are part of each CDR3. A D gene is named only where the DNA matches it firmly. Clone sizes are given selectively: once, few, many, or a class where the clone is expanded.

CDR3 DNA,CDR3 protein,D gene,J gene,clone size,CDR3 length,V gene
TGTGCCAGTACAGGGGGCAACTATGGCTACACCTTC,CASTGGNYGYTF,TRBD1,TRBJ1-2,-,12,TRBV9
TGTGCCAGCAGCCCCTCGGGGGGCGGCACTGAAGCTTTCTTT,CASSPSGGGTEAFF,-,TRBJ1-1,once,14,TRBV7-3
TGTGCCAGCAGTACGAGACAGGGACAATCGCCCTATAGCAATCAGCCCCAGCATTTT,CASSTRQGQSPYSNQPQHF,TRBD1,TRBJ1-5,-,19,TRBV2
TGTGCCAGCAGCACAGACAGGTACATGAACACTGAAGCTTTCTTT,CASSTDRYMNTEAFF,-,TRBJ1-1,-,15,TRBV5-4
TGCGCCAGCAGCCCCGGGGGAGGTGAAGAGACCCAGTACTTC,CASSPGGGEETQYF,-,TRBJ2-5,-,14,TRBV5-1
TGTGCCCAGCAGGCGGGGGCGCAGGGTTTTGCGCAGTATTTT,CAQQAGAQGFAQYF,-,TRBJ2-3,-,14,TRBV30
TGTGCCTGGAGTCCCCTTGTCGACAGTGAAGCTTTCTTT,CAWSPLVDSEAFF,-,TRBJ1-1,-,13,TRBV30
TGCAGCGTGCACAGGGGGCTAGGGACTGAAGCTTTCTTT,CSVHRGLGTEAFF,TRBD1,TRBJ1-1,-,13,TRBV29-1
TGTGCCAGCAGCGTAAGAGCGACTAGCGGGGGTATTGTTAGCACAGATACGCAGTATTTT,CASSVRATSGGIVSTDTQYF,TRBD2,TRBJ2-3,-,20,TRBV9
TGTGCCAGCAGCGTAGCTACAGGGACAGATACGCAGTATTTT,CASSVATGTDTQYF,-,TRBJ2-3,-,14,TRBV9
TGTGCCAGCAGCCAGGACAGGTTCTATGGCTACACCTTC,CASSQDRFYGYTF,TRBD1,TRBJ1-2,-,13,TRBV6-6
TGTGCCAGCAGCTCGGGAGGATCGTATGGCTACACCTTC,CASSSGGSYGYTF,-,TRBJ1-2,-,13,TRBV9
TGTGCCATCAGTGAGCGATCGGGGATGGGGGAGACCCAGTACTTC,CAISERSGMGETQYF,-,TRBJ2-5,-,15,TRBV10-3
TGTGCCAGCAGCCCTTCGGAGGGTACTAATGAAAAACTGTTTTTT,CASSPSEGTNEKLFF,-,TRBJ1-4,-,15,TRBV11-3
TGTGCCAGCAGAAGGACAGAAGTGGGAGAAAAACTGTTTTTT,CASRRTEVGEKLFF,-,TRBJ1-4,-,14,TRBV2
TGTGCCAGGAATATGACGGGGGAGATCGTTCGGGCTTTCTTT,CARNMTGEIVRAFF,-,TRBJ1-1,-,14,TRBV6-5
TGTGCCAGCAGTTTAGGACAGCAGTTTGGCTACACCTTC,CASSLGQQFGYTF,-,TRBJ1-2,-,13,TRBV28
TGTGCCTGGAGTGTGGCGGGAGGGGGAGAGACCCAGTACTTC,CAWSVAGGGETQYF,TRBD2,TRBJ2-5,once,14,TRBV30
TGCGCCAGCAGCTTGGACGGAGGATCGAACACCGGGGAGCTGTTTTTT,CASSLDGGSNTGELFF,-,TRBJ2-2,-,16,TRBV5-1
TGTGCCAGCAGCTTAAGAGCGGTTAACAGGGGGCAGGACTATGGCTACACCTTC,CASSLRAVNRGQDYGYTF,TRBD1,TRBJ1-2,-,18,TRBV7-8
TGTGCCAGCAGCTTAGACGGCTATAATTCACCCCTCCACTTT,CASSLDGYNSPLHF,-,TRBJ1-6,once,14,TRBV7-2
TGTGCCTGGAATGGGGACTGGGGCGAGCAGTACTTC,CAWNGDWGEQYF,-,TRBJ2-7,-,12,TRBV30
TGCGCCAGCAAAGATCACATCGCAGATACGCAGTATTTT,CASKDHIADTQYF,-,TRBJ2-3,-,13,TRBV10-2
TGTGCCAGCAGCCCCAGAGGAGGGGGCACAGATACGCAGTATTTT,CASSPRGGGTDTQYF,-,TRBJ2-3,-,15,TRBV11-3
TGCGCCAGCAGTTTTTTCGGACAGGACCAAGAGACCCAGTACTTC,CASSFFGQDQETQYF,TRBD1,TRBJ2-5,-,15,TRBV5-1
TGTGCCTGGAGTGGTGGCTTCGGGACTAGCGGAGTCAATGAGCAGTTCTTC,CAWSGGFGTSGVNEQFF,TRBD2,TRBJ2-1,-,17,TRBV30
TGTGCCTCTGACTTTGGGACAGGGAACACTGAAGCTTTCTTT,CASDFGTGNTEAFF,TRBD1,TRBJ1-1,-,14,TRBV30
TGCGCCAGCAGCTCCGACAGCTACGAGCAGTACTTC,CASSSDSYEQYF,-,TRBJ2-7,-,12,TRBV5-1
TGTGCCAGCAGTGGAACCGAGGGAAGACCCGAGCAGTACTTC,CASSGTEGRPEQYF,-,TRBJ2-7,-,14,TRBV2
TGTGCCAGCAGGCTCCTACCCGAGAGCACTGAAGCTTTCTTT,CASRLLPESTEAFF,-,TRBJ1-1,-,14,TRBV7-9
TGTGCCAGCAGCTCGGGACAGTACACTGAAGCTTTCTTT,CASSSGQYTEAFF,TRBD1,TRBJ1-1,-,13,TRBV7-3
TGTGCCAGCAGCCAAGACAGGGGACCCGGGGAGCTGTTTTTT,CASSQDRGPGELFF,TRBD1,TRBJ2-2,-,14,TRBV7-3
TGTGCCAGCAGCGCAGGAATTAGCTCCTACGAGCAGTACTTC,CASSAGISSYEQYF,-,TRBJ2-7,-,14,TRBV9
TGTGCCAGCTCACCACCGGGGAGCGGGGGGTTCACAGATACGCAGTATTTT,CASSPPGSGGFTDTQYF,TRBD2,TRBJ2-3,-,17,TRBV18
TGTGCCTGGAGGGGGGACAGTGGGTTGGACTATGGCTACACCTTC,CAWRGDSGLDYGYTF,TRBD1,TRBJ1-2,-,15,TRBV30
TGCGCCAGCAGCCCGGGGTTCGGTCAGCCCCAGCATTTT,CASSPGFGQPQHF,-,TRBJ1-5,few,13,TRBV4-1
TGTGCCAGCAGTTACTCGGGACAAGACGATGGCTACACCTTC,CASSYSGQDDGYTF,-,TRBJ1-2,once,14,TRBV6-5
TGTGCCAGCAGTGTCCGTGGACAGGGATCAGGAAACACCATATATTTT,CASSVRGQGSGNTIYF,TRBD1,TRBJ1-3,-,16,TRBV25-1
TGTGCCAGCAGCCTCGGGACAGTTAATTCACCCCTCCACTTT,CASSLGTVNSPLHF,TRBD1,TRBJ1-6,-,14,TRBV11-3
TGTGCCAGCAGTGAAGTCCCCCAGGGAGGCTACGAGCAGTACTTC,CASSEVPQGGYEQYF,-,TRBJ2-7,-,15,TRBV2
TGTGCCAGCAGCCGGGACGGGGGCACCATATATTTT,CASSRDGGTIYF,-,TRBJ1-3,-,12,TRBV11-2
TGTGCCAGCAGCTTCGGCTGGGAGACCGGGGAGCTGTTTTTT,CASSFGWETGELFF,-,TRBJ2-2,once,14,TRBV7-9
TGTGCCAGCGCCGATACTCAGGGGTGGGTTGGAGAGACCCAGTACTTC,CASADTQGWVGETQYF,-,TRBJ2-5,-,16,TRBV25-1
TGTGCCAGCAGCTTAGGAACCGGGGTCTACAATGAGCAGTTCTTC,CASSLGTGVYNEQFF,-,TRBJ2-1,-,15,TRBV11-3
TGCAGCGTTGTTGTGTCAGGGAATGGTGGCTACACCTTC,CSVVVSGNGGYTF,-,TRBJ1-2,few,13,TRBV29-1
TGTGCTAGTGGTTTGGCCTCTATTGGCGGGGGGGCTTGGAATGAGCAGTTCTTC,CASGLASIGGGAWNEQFF,TRBD2,TRBJ2-1,-,18,TRBV12-5
TGTGCCAGCTCACCAACAGAGGGGGCGGTTAGTAGCACTGAAGCTTTCTTT,CASSPTEGAVSSTEAFF,TRBD1,TRBJ1-1,-,17,TRBV18
TGTGCCTGGAGTGGGGACAGGCTGGCTTTCTTT,CAWSGDRLAFF,TRBD1,TRBJ1-1,-,11,TRBV30
TGTGCCAGTAAACCCGGACAGGGGTACACCGGGGAGCTGTTTTTT,CASKPGQGYTGELFF,TRBD1,TRBJ2-2,-,15,TRBV19
TGTGCCATCAGTGAGGAACAGGTTCAGCCCCAGCATTTT,CAISEEQVQPQHF,-,TRBJ1-5,-,13,TRBV10-3
TGTGCCAGCAGCGTACTTCCGGGGGAGACCCAGTACTTC,CASSVLPGETQYF,-,TRBJ2-5,-,13,TRBV9
TGTGCCACCAGCAGAGATCTGGGGGCGGGAGCGAACACCGGGGAGCTGTTTTTT,CATSRDLGAGANTGELFF,-,TRBJ2-2,-,18,TRBV15
TGCGCCAGCAGCTTAGAGGTGGGCACCGGGGAGCTGTTTTTT,CASSLEVGTGELFF,-,TRBJ2-2,-,14,TRBV5-1
TGTGCCAGCAGCTGGACAGGGGGAACTGAAGCTTTCTTT,CASSWTGGTEAFF,TRBD1,TRBJ1-1,-,13,TRBV7-2
TGTGCCAGCAGTTTATTGACGGGGGCCAAAAACATTCAGTACTTC,CASSLLTGAKNIQYF,-,TRBJ2-4,-,15,TRBV28
TGTGCCAGCAGCTGGGCAGGGGATGCCTACGAGCAGTACTTC,CASSWAGDAYEQYF,-,TRBJ2-7,-,14,TRBV7-9
TGCGCCAGCAGCTGGGACAGGGGCGACACTGAAGCTTTCTTT,CASSWDRGDTEAFF,TRBD1,TRBJ1-1,-,14,TRBV5-1